These 25 T cell receptor beta chains were sequenced from one sample in a study of T cell clones after liver transplantation. These TCRs' antigens remain unknown. Repertoires were generated with immunoSEQ multiplex PCR, while TCRdb's copy carries only in-frame clones and drops some. The sample holds about 5,800 clones, approximately 30% seen once. Sequencing of dividing CFSE-low cells from the MLR defined alloreactive TCRbeta sequences. Specimen: CD4+ T cells from cultured PBMCs. The receptors originated from a human patient who received a liver transplant. A subset of T cells may come from the graft donor.

In its sample, this clone is medium-sized. V gene TRBV19 combines with J gene TRBJ1-2, with no clear D. Germline V gives CDR1 LNHDA, CDR2 SQIVND (reference sequence). Trimming removed 5 bases from V and 5 bases from J, with 18 bases in between. The CDR3 runs 15 residues. DNA of the CDR3: TGTGCCAGTAGTCGTCCAGGCGAAGGCGGGTATGGCTACACCTTC. Translating gives CASSRPGEGGYGYTF.

This clone showed up just a few times. This sample also contains other DNA sequences that code for the same CDR3. This chain uses TRBV6-5 with TRBJ2-5; D not certain. The V end lost 1 base, the J end lost 7 bases, and 19 bases lay between the germline ends. The CDR3 extends over 16 amino acids. Germline CDR1 MNHEY, CDR2 SVGAGI. CDR3 loop: CASSYLTVDARATQYF. Here the CDR3 DNA reads TGTGCCAGCAGTTACTTAACCGTCGACGCCCGAGCGACCCAGTACTTC.

The chain is built from TRBV9 and TRBJ2-6; D tentatively fits TRBD1 or TRBD2 (6 bases each). Germline assignment: CDR1 SGDLS and CDR2 YYNGEE. Trimming stripped 4 bases from V and 4 bases from J, with 18 bases between. The CDR3 extends over 17 amino acids. In DNA form, the CDR3 reads TGTGCCAGCAGCAACGCCCGGGGGCGCGCGGGGGCCAACGTCCTGACTTTC. It encodes CASSNARGRAGANVLTF.

This chain links TRBV7-8 with TRBJ1-2; D is undetermined. Trimming took off 5 bases at V and 4 bases at J, with 23 bases between the two ends. Germline V gives CDR1 SGHVS, CDR2 FQNEAQ. This CDR3 region has 17 residues. CDR3 DNA sequence: TGTGCCAGCAGCAGCCGATTGCTTACCCGAAAGACCTATGGCTACACCTTC. Translating gives CASSSRLLTRKTYGYTF.

The chain is built from TRBV27 and TRBJ1-6; D remains unclear. V was pared by 2 bases and J by 5 bases, with 7 bases between. The CDR3 extends over 14 amino acids. CDR1 and CDR2 (germline): MNHEY, SMNVEV (reference sequence). The CDR3 protein is CASSLPSDNSPLHF. Here the CDR3 DNA reads TGTGCCAGCAGTTTACCCTCTGATAATTCACCCCTCCACTTT.

By its share, this clone is medium-sized. The chain has TRBV2 and TRBJ1-4, with D possibly matching TRBD1 (6 bases). The CDR3 is 14 amino acids. The germline CDR1 and CDR2 sequences are SNHLY and FYNNEI. The ends were cut back, 4 bases at V and 4 bases at J, with 10 bases in the middle. The chain's CDR3 is CASSGRQVNEKLFF. The DNA for the CDR3 is TGTGCCAGCAGTGGTAGACAGGTTAATGAAAAACTGTTTTTT.

This rearrangement joins TRBV7-2 to TRBJ2-5, with 7 bases lining up with TRBD2. Trimming removed 5 bases from V and 1 base from J; junction bases left unmatched: 4. The CDR3 extends over 14 amino acids. Germline CDR1 SGHTA, CDR2 FQGNSA. CDR3 residues: CASSRGRVQETQYF. The CDR3, as DNA: TGTGCCAGCAGCCGTGGGAGGGTCCAAGAGACCCAGTACTTC.

The gene calls are TRBV12-5 and TRBJ2-7; 11 bases are shared with TRBD2. This CDR3 has 21 amino acids. The ends lost 3 bases at V and 3 bases at J; junction bases unmatched: 22. CDR1 is LGHNT and CDR2 is FRNRAP in the germline V gene. This chain's CDR3 is CASGFRLNSGLAELGVYEQYV. The CDR3 coding sequence is TGTGCTAGTGGTTTTCGCCTTAACTCGGGACTAGCGGAACTCGGGGTCTACGAGCAGTACGTC.

In its sample, this clone was seen a few times. The chain is built from TRBV28 and TRBJ2-2, with unresolved D. V was trimmed by 2 bases and J by 8 bases, leaving 3 bases between them. CDR1 MDHEN and CDR2 SYDVKM come from the germline V gene. The CDR3 loop spans 11 amino acids. CDR3 sequence: CASSLQGELFF. The CDR3 bases are TGTGCCAGCAGTTTACAGGGGGAGCTGTTTTTT.

The chain recombines TRBV6-6 with TRBJ2-5, with D perhaps matching TRBD2 (7 bases). This CDR3 has 16 residues. CDR1 and CDR2 (germline): MNHNY, SVGAGI (reference sequence). Trimming removed 6 bases from V and 1 base from J, with 18 bases in between. The chain's CDR3 is CASRMTARGAQETQYF. CDR3 DNA: TGTGCCAGCAGGATGACAGCCCGGGGGGCCCAAGAGACCCAGTACTTC.

The chain employs TRBV28 and TRBJ2-4, with 7 bases that match TRBD2. This CDR3 contains 15 residues. Trimming cost V 6 bases and J 1 base; bases outside gene matches: 6. Germline values: CDR1 MDHEN, CDR2 SYDVKM. Here the CDR3 DNA reads TGTGCCAGCAGCTCCCTGGGAGGGGCCAAAAACATTCAGTACTTC. Translated: CASSSLGGAKNIQYF.

This chain links TRBV5-5 with TRBJ2-7, with a tentative D call TRBD1 (5 bases). Trimming took 4 bases from V and 0 from J, leaving 14 bases between them. This CDR3 is 15 amino acids long. The germline CDR1 and CDR2 sequences are SGHKS and YYEKEE (reference sequence). CDR3 sequence: CASSPAAGNSYEQYV. The CDR3 nucleotides are TGTGCCAGCAGCCCGGCGGCAGGGAACTCCTACGAGCAGTACGTC.

The chain combines TRBV7-8 with TRBJ1-5, with TRBD1 as a possible D gene (6 bases). Germline V gene data show CDR1 as SGHVS and CDR2 as FQNEAQ. V lost 5 bases and J 6 bases, leaving 17 bases between the germline ends. The CDR3 is made up of 15 amino acids. The chain's CDR3 is CASSPGGLQGQPQHF. CDR3 sequence (DNA): TGTGCCAGCAGCCCCGGGGGCCTACAGGGTCAGCCCCAGCATTTT.

This chain uses TRBV6-1 with TRBJ2-5, with D maybe TRBD1 (5 bases). Germline-derived CDR1 and CDR2 are MNHNS and SASEGT. This CDR3 spans 12 amino acids. V lost 6 bases and J lost 11, with 16 bases in between. For the CDR3, the DNA is TGTGCCAGCAGCCGAGGACACGGAGAGCAGTACTTC. Translated, it gives CASSRGHGEQYF.

By sample share, this clone is medium-sized. The chain is built from TRBV6-1 and TRBJ1-5; D not resolved. The CDR3 is made up of 14 amino acids. The V end was cut by 9 bases, the J end by 2 bases, with 14 bases between. The germline CDR1 and CDR2 sequences are MNHNS and SASEGT. CDR3 amino acids: CASQQSKRNQPQHF. The CDR3 DNA sequence: TGTGCCAGTCAACAGTCAAAGCGCAATCAGCCCCAGCATTTT.

This clone is labeled medium-sized. V is TRBV7-8 and J is TRBJ1-2, with 7 bases that match TRBD1. The CDR3 sequence is 12 residues long. Germline trimming cut 5 bases from V and 7 bases from J; bases unmatched to any gene: 4. Looked up from germline, CDR1 is SGHVS and CDR2 is FQNEAQ. CDR3 bases: TGTGCCAGCAGCCCCCGGGACAGTGGCTACACCTTC. This gives the protein CASSPRDSGYTF.

By sample fraction, this clone is medium-sized. The rearrangement links TRBV6-5 to TRBJ2-5; 10 positions match TRBD2. The junction had 1 base not matched to a gene; V was cut back by 2 bases and J by 1 base. Germline loops: CDR1 MNHEY, CDR2 SVGAGI. CDR3 length equals 15 residues. CDR3 coding DNA: TGTGCCAGCAGTTACGTAGCGGGAGGCCAAGAGACCCAGTACTTC. Protein sequence: CASSYVAGGQETQYF.

This clone has only one observation. V and J are TRBV10-3 and TRBJ2-1; 8 bases agree with TRBD2. The trim removed 7 bases at V and 8 bases at J, leaving 13 bases unmatched. CDR1 is ENHRY, CDR2 SYGVKD, per germline. CDR3 size: 15 residues. The CDR3 DNA follows: TGTGCCATCACCCGCACGACTAGCGTCAAAGATGAGCAGTTCTTC. Translated, it gives CAITRTTSVKDEQFF.

This clone has just a few counts. The V and J genes are TRBV2 and TRBJ1-6; 9 bases match TRBD1. This CDR3 contains 15 residues. Trimming took 6 bases from V and 5 from J; bases not matched to a gene: 5. Germline-derived CDR1 and CDR2 are SNHLY and FYNNEI. The CDR3 spells CASRGQGLDNSPLHF. The CDR3 DNA reads as TGTGCCAGCAGAGGACAGGGGTTGGATAATTCACCCCTCCACTTT.

This clone was detected a few times. The rearrangement uses TRBV18 and TRBJ2-2; TRBD1 might be the D (5 bases). This CDR3 is 13 amino acids long. Germline lookup yields CDR1 KGHSH and CDR2 LQKENI. Trimming removed 6 bases at V and 4 bases at J, with 9 bases between. This CDR3 reads CASSQGGTGELFF. CDR3 in DNA: TGTGCCAGCTCGCAGGGTGGCACCGGGGAGCTGTTTTTT.

The CDR3 spells CASSRGKSGYTF. The CDR3 region has the DNA TGTGCCTCCAGCAGGGGGAAAAGCGGCTACACCTTC. The chain links TRBV6-5 to TRBJ1-2; 7 nucleotides align to TRBD1. After removal of 11 bases from V and 8 bases from J, the junction contained 11 bases not matched to a gene. CDR3 length: 12 amino acids. Germline-derived CDR1 and CDR2 are MNHEY and SVGAGI.

This clone showed up just a few times. The chain carries TRBV6-1 and TRBJ1-2; 8 positions agree with TRBD1. The CDR3 runs 14 residues. The junction had 10 bases not matched to a gene; V was cut back by 5 bases and J by 8 bases. CDR1 is MNHNS and CDR2 is SASEGT in the germline V gene. The CDR3 is CASSISGQGGGYTF. DNA of the CDR3: TGTGCCAGCAGTATAAGCGGACAGGGAGGCGGCTACACCTTC.

This clone is categorized as medium-sized (0.01 to 0.1%). V gene TRBV4-2 combines with J gene TRBJ1-6; no clear D gene. Germline CDR1 LGHNA, CDR2 YNFKEQ. CDR3 length equals 16 residues. V was trimmed by 1 base and J by 6 bases, leaving 13 bases between them. CDR3 in DNA: TGTGCCAGCAGCCAAGTCCGGGAGTCGCGTAATTCACCCCTCCACTTT. Residues: CASSQVRESRNSPLHF.

The chain joins TRBV29-1 to TRBJ2-1; 12 bases match TRBD2. This CDR3 region has 14 residues. V was pared by 5 bases and J by 4 bases, with 3 bases of the junction left unmatched. Germline assignment: CDR1 SQVTM and CDR2 ANQGSEA. In DNA form, the CDR3 reads TGCAGCGTTCGACTAGCGGGAGAGTACAATGAGCAGTTCTTC. Its protein product is CSVRLAGEYNEQFF.

The chain has TRBV14 and TRBJ2-4; 12 bases agree with TRBD1. The CDR3 loop spans 16 amino acids. After removal of 3 bases from V and 5 bases from J, the junction contained 5 bases not matched to a gene. The germline gives CDR1 SGHDN, CDR2 FVKESK. CDR3 DNA: TGTGCCAGCAGCCACACCGGGACAGGGGGCCAAAACATTCAGTACTTC. It yields the protein CASSHTGTGGQNIQYF.